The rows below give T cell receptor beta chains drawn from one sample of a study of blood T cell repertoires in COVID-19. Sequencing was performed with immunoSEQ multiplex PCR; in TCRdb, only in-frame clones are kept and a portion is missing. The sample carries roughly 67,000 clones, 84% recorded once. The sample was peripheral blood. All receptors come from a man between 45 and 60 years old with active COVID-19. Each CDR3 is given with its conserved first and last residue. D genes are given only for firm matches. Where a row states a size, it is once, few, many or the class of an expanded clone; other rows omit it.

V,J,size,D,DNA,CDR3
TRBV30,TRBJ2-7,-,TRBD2,TGTGCCTGGAGTGTAGCGGGGGAGCAGTACTTC,CAWSVAGEQYF
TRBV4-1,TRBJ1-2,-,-,TGCGCCAGCAGCCATCCGAGACAGGACTATGGCTACACCTTC,CASSHPRQDYGYTF
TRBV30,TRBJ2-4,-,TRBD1,TGTGCCGGGGGGTCACCGGGACAGGGGCAATTGAACATTCAGTACTTC,CAGGSPGQGQLNIQYF
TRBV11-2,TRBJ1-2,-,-,TGTGCCAGCAGCTTTGGCACAGCCGTTGGCTACACCTTC,CASSFGTAVGYTF
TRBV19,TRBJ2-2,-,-,TGTGCCAGTAGTGCAGGGATGTTTACCGGGGAGCTGTTTTTT,CASSAGMFTGELFF
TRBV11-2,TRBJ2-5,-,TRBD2,TGTGCCAGCAGCCTTGGGGGGGGGTCCAGGGAGACCCAGTACTTC,CASSLGGGSRETQYF
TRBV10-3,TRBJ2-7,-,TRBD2,TGTGCCATCAGTGAGGACGAGCGGGGGGCCCTCTCCTACGAGCAGTACTTC,CAISEDERGALSYEQYF
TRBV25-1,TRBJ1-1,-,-,TGTGCCAGCAGTGAATTAGGAACAGCTGCTGAAGCTTTCTTT,CASSELGTAAEAFF
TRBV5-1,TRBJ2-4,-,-,TGCGCCAGCAGCTTGGAAGGGATAGGGGACATTCAGTACTTC,CASSLEGIGDIQYF
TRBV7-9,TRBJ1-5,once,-,TGTGCCAGCAGCTCGGGGTATAGCAATCAGCCCCAGCATTTT,CASSSGYSNQPQHF
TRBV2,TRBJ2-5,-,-,TGTGCCAGCAGTGCTCTAGGAGAGACCCAGTACTTC,CASSALGETQYF
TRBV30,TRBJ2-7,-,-,TGTGCCTGGAGCCGGAGTCCGACCTACGAGCAGTACTTC,CAWSRSPTYEQYF
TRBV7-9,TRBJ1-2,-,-,TGTGCCAGCAGCTTAGCCGGAGCTGATGGCTACACCTTC,CASSLAGADGYTF
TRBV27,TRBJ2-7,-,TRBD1,TGTGCCAGCAGTTTAAACAGGGGGGCAATGTACGAGCAGTACTTC,CASSLNRGAMYEQYF
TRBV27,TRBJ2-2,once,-,TGTGCCAGCAGTTCCTTAGACTCTACTTTCACCGGGGAGCTGTTTTTT,CASSSLDSTFTGELFF
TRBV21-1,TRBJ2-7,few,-,TGTGCCAGCAGCGGGGACATTACCCTTTTCCGCTACGAGCAGTACTTC,CASSGDITLFRYEQYF
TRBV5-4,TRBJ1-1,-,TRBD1,TGTGCCAGCAGCTCACAGGGGATGGACACTGAAGCTTTCTTT,CASSSQGMDTEAFF
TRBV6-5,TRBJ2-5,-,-,TGTGCCAGCAGGGACACCTACCAAGAGACCCAGTACTTC,CASRDTYQETQYF
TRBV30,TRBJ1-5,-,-,TGTGCCTGGTCCCTTCCGGGGTCGGGAAATCAGCCCCAGCATTTT,CAWSLPGSGNQPQHF
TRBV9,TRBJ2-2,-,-,TGTGCCAGCAGCGTAGGGGGCGCGAACACCGGGGAGCTGTTTTTT,CASSVGGANTGELFF
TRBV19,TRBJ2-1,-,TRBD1,TGTGCCAGTAGTATACCCCTCGGGGGACAGGGGCGAAATGAGCAGTTCTTC,CASSIPLGGQGRNEQFF
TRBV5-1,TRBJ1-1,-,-,TGCGCCAGCAGCAGCCAGGCCCAGGGGAGAAACACTGAAGCTTTCTTT,CASSSQAQGRNTEAFF
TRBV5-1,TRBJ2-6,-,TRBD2,TGCGCCAGCTTCCCGGGAGGATCTGGGGCCAACGTCCTGACTTTC,CASFPGGSGANVLTF
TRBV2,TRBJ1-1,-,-,TGTGCGAGCTACTTGCGGTGGTCCACTGAAGCTTTCTTT,CASYLRWSTEAFF
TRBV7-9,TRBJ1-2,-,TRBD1,TGTGCCAGCAGCTCCTCTAGTGGCAGGGGGCATGATGGCTACACCTTC,CASSSSSGRGHDGYTF
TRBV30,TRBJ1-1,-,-,TGTGCCTGGAGTGAAGCCGAGAACACTGAAGCTTTCTTT,CAWSEAENTEAFF
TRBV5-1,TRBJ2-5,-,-,TGCGCCAGCAGCTTGGTTGGGCCGGGGGAGACCCAGTACTTC,CASSLVGPGETQYF
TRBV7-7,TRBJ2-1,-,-,TGTGCTAGCAGCTTTGGGCAGCTCAATGAGCAGTTCTTC,CASSFGQLNEQFF
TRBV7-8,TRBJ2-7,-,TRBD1,TGTGCCAGCAGCTCGACCGGGACAGGGGCCTACGAGCAGTACTTC,CASSSTGTGAYEQYF
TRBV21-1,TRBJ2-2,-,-,TGTGCCGGGTATAGACAGGGTATTGGTTCCGGGGAGCTGTTTTTT,CAGYRQGIGSGELFF
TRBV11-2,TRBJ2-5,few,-,TGTGCCAGCAGCCGTACTCTAGACAGTGCAGAGACCCAGTACTTC,CASSRTLDSAETQYF
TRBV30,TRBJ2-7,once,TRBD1,TGTGCCTGGGCCGACAAGACAGGGACCTACGAGCAGTACTTC,CAWADKTGTYEQYF
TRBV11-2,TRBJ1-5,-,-,TGTGCCAGCAGCTCCAGTGTACGGCAGGGATTGGACCAGCCCCAGCATTTT,CASSSSVRQGLDQPQHF
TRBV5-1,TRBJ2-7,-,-,TGCGCCAGCAGTCCGGGAACAACGAGCGAGCAGTACTTC,CASSPGTTSEQYF
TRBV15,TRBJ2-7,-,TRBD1,TGTGCCACCAGCAGACCTCGGGGACAGGGTTCCAACGAGCAGTACTTC,CATSRPRGQGSNEQYF
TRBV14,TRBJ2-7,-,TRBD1,TGTGCCAGCAGCCAATCGGGACAGGGGAACTACGAGCAGTACTTC,CASSQSGQGNYEQYF